This TCR beta chain came from a study of vaccination effects on CD4 cells after COVID-19. Comments on this clone: Its antigen remains unidentified.

The repertoire was sequenced with immunoSEQ multiplex PCR; TCRdb's copy has only in-frame clones and lacks some. The table records 50,000 to 75,000 clones, about 83% of them present only once. Having been cultured for roughly 10 days, the cells underwent CD4+ T cell isolation. Cells had half their medium changed to IL-2 medium on days 3 and 7. The source was CD4+ T cells from PBMCs cultured without peptide, collected before COVID-19 vaccination. The sequence was collected from a human donor who received a COVID-19 vaccine.

The CDR3 sequence is CASSIRDSTNEKLFF. The DNA for the CDR3 is TGTGCCAGTAGTATCCGGGACAGTACTAATGAAAAACTGTTTTTT. V usage is TRBV19 and J usage is TRBJ1-4; TRBD1 aligns across 7 bases. This CDR3 comprises 15 residues. CDR1 and CDR2 (germline): LNHDA, SQIVND (reference sequence). V lost 3 bases to trimming and J lost 2 bases; unmatched junction nucleotides: 3.